Below, 4 T cell receptor beta chains from the same sample are listed, as sequenced in a study of tumor-infiltrating lymphocytes in primary liver carcinoma. Co-extracting RNA and DNA was done with roughly 18-32 mg of unsorted bulk tissue as input. A primer in the constant region served to generate TCR beta cDNA from 450 to 600 ng of total RNA. Slightly modified ARM-PCR, run as three nested multiplex PCR rounds, produced the TCR beta libraries. TRBV1-TRBV30 forward primers paired with a C-beta reverse primer drove the first two PCR rounds, roughly 9 cycles each. TCRdb re-analysed the multiplex PCR reads in MiXCR, keeping a single row per CDR3 protein. Among about 120,000 distinct CDR3 sequences listed, 50% to 65% were seen once. Source material: liver tumor tissue from sampling region 1. Indicated subset: tumor region T1, superior pole. The source of these receptors is a woman aged 60-75 years with primary liver carcinoma and hepatitis B virus infection.

In regard to this clonotype: This could be a read error, since a much larger clone is one nucleotide away. The chain couples TRBV28 to TRBJ2-6; 7 bases fit TRBD1. The length of the CDR3 is 12 residues. CDR1 is MDHEN and CDR2 is SYDVKM in the germline V gene. The CDR3 nucleotides are TGTGCCAGCAACGACAGGGCCAACATCCTGACTTTC. Its protein is CASNDRANILTF.

This clonotype came up many times. This chain connects TRBV29-1 to TRBJ2-3, with D possibly being TRBD1 or TRBD2 (5 bases each). V was trimmed by 6 bases and J by 4 bases, leaving 11 bases between them. This CDR3 is 12 amino acids long. The V gene's germline CDR1 is SQVTM and CDR2 ANQGSEA. CDR3 loop: CSVAVGADTQYF. CDR3 sequence (DNA): TGCAGCGTGGCAGTGGGGGCAGATACGCAGTATTTT.

This clonotype has a handful of counts. The chain carries TRBV7-9 and TRBJ2-4; the match to TRBD1 covers 9 bases. With 5 bases clipped from V and 5 bases from J, the junction kept 10 bases outside the gene matches. The CDR3 has 16 residues. Germline V gene lookup returns CDR1 SEHNR and CDR2 FQNEAQ (reference sequence). The CDR3: CASSPPGTGLQNIQYF. The CDR3 region has the DNA TGTGCCAGCAGCCCTCCCGGGACAGGGCTTCAAAACATTCAGTACTTC.

The rearrangement links TRBV19 to TRBJ2-7; tentative D call: TRBD2 (6 bases). Germline assignment: CDR1 LNHDA and CDR2 SQIVND (reference sequence). The CDR3 extends over 14 amino acids. Trimming removed 5 bases from V and 4 bases from J, with 15 bases in between. CDR3 DNA: TGTGCCAGTAGTGCTTTTAGCGGAGTTTACGAGCAGTACTTC. This gives the protein CASSAFSGVYEQYF.